Included here is one T cell receptor beta chain sequence, with context. The method was immunoSEQ multiplex PCR; TCRdb's version includes in-frame clones alone and lacks a portion of them. The repertoire consists of about 200,000 clones, with 70% to 90% occurring once and the leading ten covering 20% to 25%. The data were taken from a study of blood T cell repertoires in COVID-19. Overall study context: There were acute and convalescent COVID-19 samples, and they came from the United States, Italy and Spain. PBMCs, B-cell-depleted T cells, or T cells were the source of the cDNA or gDNA that made up the material.

This CDR3 spans 15 amino acids. The germline CDR1 and CDR2 sequences are KGHSH and LQKENI. J lost 3 bases, V lost 6 bases, and 8 bases had no gene match. The sample taken for sequencing was peripheral blood. The V and J genes are TRBV18 and TRBJ1-1, with 9 bases fitting TRBD1. The TCR comes from a man aged 60-69 years with active or convalescent COVID-19. This CDR3 reads CASSGTGRGYTEAFF. The CDR3 DNA is TGTGCCAGCTCCGGGACAGGGAGGGGGTACACTGAAGCTTTCTTT.